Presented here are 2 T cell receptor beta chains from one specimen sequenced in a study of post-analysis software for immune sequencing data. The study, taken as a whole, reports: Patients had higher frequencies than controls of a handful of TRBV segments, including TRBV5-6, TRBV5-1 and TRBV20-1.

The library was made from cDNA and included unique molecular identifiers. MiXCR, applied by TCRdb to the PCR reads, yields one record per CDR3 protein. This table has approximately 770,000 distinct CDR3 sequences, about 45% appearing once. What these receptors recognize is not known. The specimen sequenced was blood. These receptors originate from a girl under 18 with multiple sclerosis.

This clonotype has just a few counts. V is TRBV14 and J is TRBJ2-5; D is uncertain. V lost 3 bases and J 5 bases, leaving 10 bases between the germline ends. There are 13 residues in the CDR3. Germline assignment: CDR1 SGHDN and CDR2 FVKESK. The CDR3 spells CASSQELGETQYF. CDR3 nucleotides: TGTGCCAGCAGCCAGGAATTAGGGGAGACCCAGTACTTC.

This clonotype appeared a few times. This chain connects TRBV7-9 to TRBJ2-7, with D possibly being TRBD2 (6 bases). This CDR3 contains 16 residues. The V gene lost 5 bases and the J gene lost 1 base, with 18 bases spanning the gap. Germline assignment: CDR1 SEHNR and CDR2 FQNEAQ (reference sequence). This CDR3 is CASSPKGTPQSYEQYF. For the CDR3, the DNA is TGTGCCAGCAGCCCGAAGGGGACTCCGCAATCCTACGAGCAGTACTTC. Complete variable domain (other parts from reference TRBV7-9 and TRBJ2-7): DTGVSQNPRHKITKRGQNVTFRCDPISEHNRLYWYRQTLGQGPEFLTYFQNEAQLEKSRLLSDRFSAERPKGSFSTLEIQRTEQGDSAMYLCASSPKGTPQSYEQYFGPGTRLTVT.